The 4 T cell receptor beta chains below were found in one sample sequenced in a study of identical twins. One entry per CDR3 protein results from TCRdb running MiXCR on the 5' RACE reads. The table has around 550,000 distinct CDR3 sequences, around 15% seen once. This sample was shared with a second study, whose subject was yellow fever vaccine responses in identical twins.

Source material: CD4+ T cells sorted from blood. The receptor set was obtained from a woman between 18 and 29 years old in good health.

The gene calls are TRBV2 and TRBJ2-7; 9 nucleotides align to TRBD2. V was pared by 8 bases and J by 6 bases, with 5 bases of the junction left unmatched. Germline V lookup: CDR1 SNHLY, CDR2 FYNNEI. The length of the CDR3 is 12 residues. Written as DNA, the CDR3 is TGTGCCAGCGGTGGTAGCGGGGGCGAGCAGTACTTC. Translating gives CASGGSGGEQYF.

The CDR3 loop reads CASQGGVLTDTQYF. CDR3 sequence (DNA): TGTGCCAGCCAGGGGGGGGTTCTCACAGATACGCAGTATTTT. The chain couples TRBV12-3 or TRBV12-4 to TRBJ2-3, with D perhaps being TRBD1 or TRBD2 (7 bases each). The CDR3 has 14 amino acids. The germline V and J ends were trimmed by 8 bases and 2 bases, with 14 bases remaining between them.

This clonotype has a count of ten or more. The chain joins TRBV5-1 to TRBJ2-1; tentative D call: TRBD2 (6 bases). The CDR3 contains 13 residues. CDR1 is SGHRS and CDR2 is YFSETQ in the germline V gene. The V gene lost 3 bases and the J gene lost 7 bases, with 11 bases spanning the gap. The CDR3 coding sequence is TGCGCCAGCAGCTGGGGCGCGGGAAATGAGCAGTTCTTC. Its translation: CASSWGAGNEQFF. The variable domain in full, completed from reference TRBV5-1 and TRBJ2-1, reads KAGVTQTPRYLIKTRGQQVTLSCSPISGHRSVSWYQQTPGQGLQFLFEYFSETQRNKGNFPGRFSGRQFSNSRSEMNVSTLELGDSALYLCASSWGAGNEQFFGPGTRLTVL.

The table lists this clonotype with a count of one. The gene calls are TRBV6-4 and TRBJ2-3; 12 nucleotides line up with TRBD1. CDR1 and CDR2 from the germline V gene are MRHNA and SNTAGT. This CDR3 region has 13 residues. V was clipped by 6 bases and J by 8 bases; unmatched bases: 3. CDR3 sequence reads: CASSGTGGSTQYF. Written as DNA, the CDR3 is TGTGCCAGCAGCGGGACAGGGGGCAGTACGCAGTATTTT.